Each of the 9 T cell receptor beta chains below was sequenced from the same sample in a study of cytotoxic CD8 clonotypes in ibrutinib-treated CLL. Some clones are missing from TCRdb's copy, which holds only in-frame ones; the method was immunoSEQ multiplex PCR. The table has 250,000 to 350,000 clones, roughly 76% seen once; the top ten hold roughly 6%. The specimen was PBMCs, collected at disease progression, from a patient treated with ibrutinib. These receptor sequences come from a human donor with chronic lymphocytic leukemia.

This clone has more than one count but fewer than ten. This chain connects TRBV9 to TRBJ1-3, with D unclear. This CDR3 has 17 amino acids. Trimming took off 3 bases at V and 0 bases at J, with 16 bases between the two ends. Germline values: CDR1 SGDLS, CDR2 YYNGEE. The DNA of the CDR3 is TGTGCCAGCAGCGGCCGGGAGTGGAGGCTCTCTGGAAACACCATATATTTT. Protein: CASSGREWRLSGNTIYF.

This sequence joins TRBV7-3 and TRBJ2-3, with D unclear. The V end lost 5 bases, the J end lost 0 bases, and 9 bases lay between the germline ends. Germline V gene lookup returns CDR1 SGHTA and CDR2 FQGTGA. CDR3 length: 14 amino acids. Written as DNA, the CDR3 is TGTGCCAGCAGCCAGACATCTAGCACAGATACGCAGTATTTT. It yields the protein CASSQTSSTDTQYF.

J is TRBJ2-7 and V is TRBV10-3; TRBD1 aligns across 8 bases. V dropped 6 bases and J dropped 5; count of bases not matched to a gene: 0. Germline CDR1 and CDR2: ENHRY and SYGVKD. This CDR3 has 11 amino acids. This CDR3 is CAIRTGDEQYF. DNA of the CDR3: TGTGCCATCAGGACAGGGGACGAGCAGTACTTC.

V is TRBV6-5 and J is TRBJ1-4; the match to TRBD1 covers 7 bases. CDR1 is MNHEY, CDR2 SVGAGI, per germline. CDR3 length: 14 amino acids. V shed 2 bases, J shed 8 bases, and the junction held 5 bases outside the gene matches. DNA for the CDR3: TGTGCCAGCAGTTACACCAGGGACAGCGAAAAACTGTTTTTT. The encoded protein is CASSYTRDSEKLFF.

This chain links TRBV5-8 with TRBJ2-3; 7 bases align to TRBD1. There are 16 residues in the CDR3. Per germline, CDR1 SGHTS and CDR2 YDEGEE. V was clipped by 0 bases and J by 0 bases; unmatched bases: 4. The CDR3 nucleotides are TGTGCCAGCAGCTTGGGGACAGGACTTAGCACAGATACGCAGTATTTT. This encodes CASSLGTGLSTDTQYF.

The chain joins TRBV7-2 to TRBJ2-7; D gene unclear. Trimming cost V 5 bases and J 0 bases, with 14 bases left between them. The CDR3 runs 15 residues. Germline V gives CDR1 SGHTA, CDR2 FQGNSA. In DNA, the CDR3 is TGTGCCAGCAGCCCATCGATCATGAGCTCCTACGAGCAGTACTTC. Encoded protein: CASSPSIMSSYEQYF. Looking up the rest from reference TRBV7-2 and TRBJ2-7 gives the full variable domain: GAGVSQSPSNKVTEKGKDVELRCDPISGHTALYWYRQSLGQGLEFLIYFQGNSAPDKSGLPSDRFSAERTGGSVSTLTIQRTQQEDSAVYLCASSPSIMSSYEQYFGPGTRLTVT.

To note about this clone: A much bigger clone sits one base away, suggesting this may be a read error. The CDR3 DNA follows: TGTGCCAGCAGCTTAGCCCCAGATACGCAGTATTTT. It is translated as CASSLAPDTQYF. This sequence joins TRBV11-2 and TRBJ2-3; D gene unclear. The CDR3 length is 12 residues. V was trimmed by 1 base and J by 4 bases, leaving 3 bases between them. Germline-derived CDR1 and CDR2 are SGHAT and FQNNGV. The full variable domain, with the rest looked up from reference TRBV11-2 and TRBJ2-3, is EAGVAQSPRYKIIEKRQSVAFWCNPISGHATLYWYQQILGQGPKLLIQFQNNGVVDDSQLPKDRFSAERLKGVDSTLKIQPAKLEDSAVYLCASSLAPDTQYFGPGTRLTVL.

J is TRBJ2-5 and V is TRBV29-1; 8 bases agree with TRBD1. Germline V gene lookup returns CDR1 SQVTM and CDR2 ANQGSEA. The CDR3 is made up of 15 amino acids. V lost 4 bases and J lost 4; bases outside the gene matches: 11. CDR3 region: CSVVQGAQLLETQYF. As DNA, the CDR3 is TGCAGCGTTGTCCAGGGGGCGCAACTCCTAGAGACCCAGTACTTC.

The rearrangement joins TRBV6-5 to TRBJ1-1, with D unclear. Trimming stripped 6 bases from V and 1 base from J, with 9 bases between. The CDR3 spans 13 residues. Germline CDR1 is MNHEY and CDR2 is SVGAGI. CDR3 nucleotide sequence: TGTGCCAGCAGCAAGGGTCCGAACACTGAAGCTTTCTTT. Protein sequence: CASSKGPNTEAFF.